These T cell receptor beta chains were read from a single sample in a study of blood T cell repertoires in COVID-19. Produced via immunoSEQ multiplex PCR; TCRdb's table is partial and in-frame only. This sample has some 150,000 clones; about 88% occur once, and the top ten carry 0.8% to 1.2%. Source material: peripheral blood. These receptor sequences come from a man aged 35-49 years with acute or convalescent COVID-19. CDR3s include the opening cysteine and the closing phenylalanine or tryptophan. D genes are given only for firm matches. Where a row states a size, it is once, few, many or the class of an expanded clone; other rows omit it.

17	TRBJ1-4	TRBV30	.	TRBD1	CAWSLLRQGADNEKLFF	TGTGCCTGGAGTCTCCTAAGACAGGGGGCGGATAATGAAAAACTGTTTTTT
16	TRBJ2-2	TRBV21-1	.	.	CASKHRDRVPTGELFF	TGTGCCAGCAAACACCGGGACAGGGTACCCACCGGGGAGCTGTTTTTT
12	TRBJ1-2	TRBV11-2	.	.	CASSQEGYGYTF	TGTGCCAGCAGCCAGGAAGGCTATGGCTACACCTTC
15	TRBJ1-1	TRBV4-1	.	.	CASSQDGGRNTEAFF	TGCGCCAGCAGCCAAGACGGGGGGCGGAACACTGAAGCTTTCTTT
14	TRBJ1-1	TRBV25-1	.	TRBD1	CASRSTGQGTEAFF	TGTGCCAGCAGATCTACAGGACAGGGCACTGAAGCTTTCTTT
14	TRBJ2-7	TRBV7-9	.	.	CAEAIPTGSYEQYF	TGTGCCGAAGCAATTCCAACAGGTTCCTACGAGCAGTACTTC
13	TRBJ1-2	TRBV5-1	.	TRBD1	CASSPWDRGLNTF	TGCGCCAGCTCCCCCTGGGACAGGGGACTAAACACCTTC
15	TRBJ2-7	TRBV6-5	.	TRBD1	CASTTGGSSSYEQYF	TGTGCCAGCACAACAGGGGGATCATCCTCCTACGAGCAGTACTTC
15	TRBJ1-2	TRBV25-1	.	.	CASSPNSGTSYGYTF	TGTGCCAGCAGTCCGAATTCCGGGACATCCTATGGCTACACCTTC
14	TRBJ2-5	TRBV3-1/TRBV3-2	.	TRBD1	CASSQGQGGETQYF	TGTGCCAGCAGCCAGGGACAGGGGGGGGAGACCCAGTACTTC
15	TRBJ1-5	TRBV7-2	.	.	CASSLRYQGGQPQHF	TGTGCCAGCAGCTTAAGATACCAGGGAGGTCAGCCCCAGCATTTT
15	TRBJ2-3	TRBV7-2	.	TRBD1	CASSSGQVDTDTQYF	TGTGCCAGCAGCTCCGGACAGGTCGACACAGATACGCAGTATTTT
16	TRBJ1-2	TRBV7-6	.	TRBD1	CASSEETGSKNNGYTF	TGTGCCAGCAGCGAAGAGACAGGGTCTAAGAATAATGGCTACACCTTC
13	TRBJ2-7	TRBV12-3/TRBV12-4	.	.	CASSFRGLYEQYF	TGTGCCAGCAGTTTTCGGGGTCTCTACGAGCAGTACTTC
16	TRBJ1-1	TRBV5-1	.	TRBD1	CASSPGRTGLQAEAFF	TGCGCCAGCAGCCCCGGGCGGACAGGGCTGCAGGCTGAAGCTTTCTTT
12	TRBJ1-1	TRBV18	.	.	CASTRPGSEAFF	TGTGCCAGCACAAGACCGGGATCTGAAGCTTTCTTT
12	TRBJ2-5	TRBV2	.	.	CASLWARETQYF	TGTGCCAGCCTGTGGGCCAGGGAGACCCAGTACTTC
11	TRBJ2-1	TRBV29-1	.	.	CSAGFSRGQFF	TGCAGCGCGGGGTTTTCGCGGGGGCAGTTCTTC
15	TRBJ2-2	TRBV6-2/TRBV6-3	.	.	CASSYSPGYTGELFF	TGTGCCAGCAGTTACTCTCCGGGTTACACCGGGGAGCTGTTTTTT
14	TRBJ2-7	TRBV18	.	TRBD1	CASSPGTGAYEQYF	TGTGCCAGCTCACCCGGGACAGGGGCCTACGAGCAGTACTTC
13	TRBJ2-1	TRBV7-3	.	TRBD1	CASSQWTGDEQFF	TGTGCCAGCAGCCAGTGGACAGGAGATGAGCAGTTCTTC
12	TRBJ1-2	TRBV6-5	.	.	CASSSDRDGYTF	TGTGCCAGCAGTTCCGACAGAGATGGCTACACCTTC
12	TRBJ1-5	TRBV10-2	.	.	CATWSGNQPQHF	TGCGCCACATGGTCAGGGAATCAGCCCCAGCATTTT
11	TRBJ2-1	TRBV12-3/TRBV12-4	.	.	CASSFNNEQFF	TGTGCCAGCAGTTTTAATAATGAGCAGTTCTTC
16	TRBJ2-7	TRBV6-2/TRBV6-3	.	TRBD1	CASSPRRDRVVYEQYF	TGTGCCAGCAGCCCCAGGAGGGACAGGGTCGTCTACGAGCAGTACTTC
15	TRBJ1-6	TRBV3-1/TRBV3-2	.	.	CASSQNTAGYSPLHF	TGTGCCAGCAGCCAAAATACAGCTGGCTATTCACCCCTCCACTTT
14	TRBJ1-1	TRBV5-1	.	.	CASSMLQGATEAFF	TGCGCCAGCAGCATGCTACAGGGAGCCACTGAAGCTTTCTTT
14	TRBJ1-1	TRBV6-6	.	TRBD1	CAGAEGGGGTEAFF	TGTGCCGGCGCCGAAGGGGGCGGTGGGACTGAAGCTTTCTTT
15	TRBJ1-5	TRBV6-5	.	TRBD1	CASIRTGVNNQPQHF	TGTGCCAGCATCAGGACAGGGGTAAACAATCAGCCCCAGCATTTT
15	TRBJ2-7	TRBV2	.	TRBD2	CASSSSGGRSYEQYF	TGTGCCAGCAGTTCTAGCGGGGGCCGCTCCTACGAGCAGTACTTC
15	TRBJ1-4	TRBV3-1/TRBV3-2	few	.	CASRATGDRGEKLFF	TGTGCCAGCAGAGCCACCGGGGATCGGGGTGAAAAACTGTTTTTT
15	TRBJ2-4	TRBV30	.	.	CAWTGGIGAKNIQYF	TGTGCCTGGACCGGGGGAATAGGAGCCAAAAACATTCAGTACTTC
14	TRBJ1-2	TRBV7-9	.	.	CASSNRTEFYGYTF	TGTGCCAGCAGCAACCGGACAGAATTCTATGGCTACACCTTC
13	TRBJ2-1	TRBV7-2	.	.	CASSLIRGYEQFF	TGTGCCAGCAGCTTAATCAGGGGTTATGAGCAGTTCTTC
15	TRBJ2-6	TRBV7-3	.	.	CASSSGISGANVLTF	TGTGCCAGCAGCTCAGGAATCTCTGGGGCCAACGTCCTGACTTTC
15	TRBJ2-2	TRBV6-5	.	.	CASEAGQSDTGELFF	TGTGCCAGCGAGGCAGGGCAGTCTGACACCGGGGAGCTGTTTTTT
15	TRBJ1-1	TRBV5-6	.	.	CASSLFRDGPPEAFF	TGTGCCAGCAGCCTTTTCCGGGATGGCCCACCTGAAGCTTTCTTT
13	TRBJ2-1	TRBV27	.	TRBD1	CASSSLDRVGQFF	TGTGCCAGCAGTTCCCTAGACAGGGTTGGGCAGTTCTTC
14	TRBJ1-6	TRBV1	.	.	CTSQDRANNSPLHF	TGCACCAGCCAGGACAGGGCGAATAATTCACCCCTCCACTTT
15	TRBJ1-1	TRBV5-1	.	TRBD1	CASSSALTGGTEAFF	TGCGCCAGCAGCTCGGCCCTAACAGGGGGTACTGAAGCTTTCTTT
13	TRBJ2-2	TRBV24-1	.	.	CATGKQGTGELFF	TGTGCCACCGGGAAGCAGGGCACCGGGGAGCTGTTTTTT
13	TRBJ1-1	TRBV30	.	.	CAWSLEVGAEAFF	TGTGCCTGGAGTCTAGAGGTCGGTGCTGAAGCTTTCTTT
18	TRBJ1-6	TRBV7-8	.	.	CASSLVAGQSSYNSPLHF	TGTGCCAGCAGCTTAGTGGCAGGACAAAGCTCCTATAATTCACCCCTCCACTTT
17	TRBJ2-1	TRBV11-2	.	.	CASSLWVGTDGYDEQFF	TGTGCCAGCAGCCTTTGGGTTGGGACTGACGGGTACGATGAGCAGTTCTTC
15	TRBJ2-4	TRBV28	.	.	CASKVGSASMDIQYF	TGTGCCAGCAAGGTAGGGAGCGCCTCCATGGACATTCAGTACTTC